The source of this T cell receptor beta chain is a study of blood T cell repertoires in COVID-19. Study summary: Spain, Italy and the United States supplied samples that represented acute and convalescent COVID-19.

Trimming took 10 bases from V and 7 from J, leaving 13 bases between them. The V gene's germline CDR1 is SNHLY and CDR2 FYNNEI. The CDR3 has 11 residues. In the authors' methods: Amplification of reference gene primers was used by the study to estimate nucleated cell counts. Produced via immunoSEQ multiplex PCR; TCRdb's table is partial and in-frame only. V, J and clone size were drawn from that table, and D and trimming were deduced from the DNA. Here the sample spans roughly 250,000 clones, around 83% being singletons. This TCR came from a man aged 35-49 years with acute or convalescent COVID-19. The sample comprised peripheral blood. The chain is built from TRBV2 and TRBJ1-1, with D maybe TRBD1 (6 bases). The CDR3 coding sequence is TGTGCCACGGGGGGGCCCTTTGAAGCTTTCTTT. As protein: CATGGPFEAFF.